A single sample gave rise to the 26 T cell receptor beta chains below, sequenced in a study of tumor-infiltrating lymphocytes in primary liver carcinoma. Between roughly 17 and 30 mg of unsorted bulk tissue served as the source from which RNA and DNA were co-extracted. Total RNA amounting to roughly 450 ng was the source from which TCR beta cDNA was made with a constant-region primer. Investigators got TCR beta libraries out of three nested multiplex PCR rounds, done with slightly modified ARM-PCR. TRBV1-TRBV30 forward primers paired with a C-beta reverse primer drove the first two PCR rounds, about 10 cycles each. From the multiplex PCR reads, TCRdb called clonotypes with MiXCR, one entry per CDR3 protein. The sample includes roughly 80,000 distinct CDR3 sequences, 71% of them seen just once. Sequencing was done on a sample of liver tumor tissue from sampling region 4. Subset specified: tumor region T4, right-lateral pole. The receptors were gathered from a woman aged 60-70 years with primary liver carcinoma and hepatitis B virus infection.

Notes on this clonotype: Compared with germline, one end of the junction differs, possibly owing to a read error. This sequence joins TRBV6-5 and TRBJ1-3, with a possible D match to TRBD1 (5 bases). CDR3 length: 16 residues. Germline CDR1 reads MNHEY; CDR2 reads SVGAGI. The CDR3: CVSSYSSKGPGNTIYF. DNA of the CDR3: TGTGTCAGCAGTTACTCGAGTAAGGGGCCTGGAAACACCATATATTTT.

Ten or more counts support this clonotype. The J gene is TRBJ2-1, the V gene TRBV30; the D is unclear. Trimming pared 0 bases from V and 7 bases from J, leaving 7 bases between. Germline V CDR1 and CDR2: GTSNPN, SVGIG (reference sequence). The CDR3 is 12 residues long. The CDR3 DNA sequence: TGTGCCTGGAGTGTTCAACTGAATGAGCAGTTCTTC. It specifies CAWSVQLNEQFF. The variable domain in full, with the rest retrieved from reference TRBV30 and TRBJ2-1, is SQTIHQWPATLVQPVGSPLSLECTVEGTSNPNLYWYRQAAGRGLQLLFYSVGIGQISSEVPQNLSASRPQDRQFILSSKKLLLSDSGFYLCAWSVQLNEQFFGPGTRLTVL.

As regards this clonotype: The CDR3 does not end in the conserved phenylalanine or tryptophan, so this is likely a read error. The J gene is TRBJ1-4, the V gene TRBV11-2; no definite D call. Germline CDR1 reads SGHAT; CDR2 reads FQNNGV. This CDR3 has 14 residues. The CDR3 DNA reads as TGTGCCAGCATACTACAGACAACTAATGAGAAACTGTTTCTC. This encodes CASILQTTNEKLFL.

Concerning this clonotype itself: The junction departs from the called germline gene at one end, perhaps through a read error. The V and J genes are TRBV28 and TRBJ2-2; TRBD1 agrees at 8 bases. CDR3 length equals 16 residues. Germline CDR1 reads MDHEN; CDR2 reads SYDVKM. The CDR3 loop reads CASSFWTGSNTGELFF. CDR3 bases: TGTGCCAGCAGTTTCTGGACAGGGTCGAACACCGGGGAGTTGTTTTTT.

This sequence joins TRBV11-3 and TRBJ2-1; 12 bases align to TRBD1. Per germline, CDR1 SGHNT and CDR2 YENEEA. The CDR3 is made up of 15 amino acids. The V segment lost 9 bases and the J segment 11 bases; nucleotides outside the gene matches: 14. CDR3 residues: CARSPGTGGNYKQFF. In DNA, the CDR3 is TGTGCCAGGAGCCCCGGGACAGGGGGCAACTACAAGCAGTTCTTC.

In regard to this clonotype: This may come from a read error, since a much larger clone is one base off. The chain employs TRBV6-1 and TRBJ1-1; perhaps TRBD1 as D (5 bases). V was trimmed by 4 bases and J by 6 bases, leaving 21 bases between them. CDR3 length: 16 amino acids. Germline loops: CDR1 MNHNS, CDR2 SASEGT. CDR3 nucleotide sequence: TGTGCCAGCAGTGGGGGCACATGGGATTCTCCCGCTGAAGCTTTCTTT. Translating gives CASSGGTWDSPAEAFF.

Concerning this clonotype: The junction departs from germline at one end; a sequencing error may be responsible. The J gene is TRBJ2-7, the V gene TRBV6-5; D possibly corresponds to TRBD2 (7 bases). This CDR3 region has 14 residues. Germline V gene sequence: CDR1 MNHEY, CDR2 SVGAGI. CDR3 sequence (DNA): TGTGCCAGCAGGCCGGCGGGGGCGGACTACAAGCAGTACTTC. Amino acid sequence: CASRPAGADYKQYF.

Of note for this clonotype: Lacking the conserved final phenylalanine or tryptophan, this CDR3 likely reflects a read error. The genes are TRBV29-1 and TRBJ2-3, with 7 nucleotides matching TRBD1. This CDR3 region has 12 residues. In germline, CDR1 is SQVTM, CDR2 ANQGSEA. The CDR3 loop is CSVGDSTDPQYY. CDR3 DNA: TGCAGCGTGGGGGACAGCACAGATCCGCAGTATTAT.

In this sample, this clonotype turned up once. The chain uses TRBV20-1 and TRBJ2-3; TRBD2 aligns across 11 bases. J gave up 1 base and V 5 bases, and 11 bases lay outside the gene matches. Germline-derived CDR1 and CDR2 are DFQATT and SNEGSKA (reference sequence). The CDR3 contains 17 residues. CDR3 residues: CSAEGLAEHLRTDTQYF. The DNA of the CDR3 is TGCAGTGCTGAGGGACTAGCGGAGCACCTACGCACAGATACGCAGTATTTT.

The V call is TRBV7-9, the J call TRBJ2-1; possible D gene TRBD1, 5 bases. The germline CDR1 and CDR2 sequences are SEHNR and FQNEAQ (reference sequence). The CDR3 loop spans 14 amino acids. V lost 1 base, J lost 8 bases, and 12 bases lay in between. The chain's CDR3 is CASSLGNTGDEQFF. The DNA for the CDR3 is TGTGCCAGCAGCTTAGGAAATACAGGCGATGAGCAGTTCTTC.

A few counts support this clonotype. V usage is TRBV7-2 and J usage is TRBJ2-1; 7 bases align to TRBD2. Trimming cost V 1 base and J 5 bases; bases outside gene matches: 14. Germline CDR1 and CDR2: SGHTA and FQGNSA. CDR3 size: 18 residues. The CDR3 sequence is CASSLEGGRGDLHNEQFF. The CDR3 DNA is TGTGCCAGCAGCTTAGAAGGTGGGAGGGGAGATCTCCACAATGAGCAGTTCTTC.

Points on this clonotype: At one of its ends the junction is not consistent with the germline gene, which may arise from a read error. The V gene is TRBV10-2, the J gene TRBJ2-4; possibly TRBD1 or TRBD2 for D (5 bases each). This CDR3 contains 14 residues. From germline, CDR1 is WSHSY and CDR2 SAAADI. The CDR3 here is CANSESRGWDIQYF. The CDR3 nucleotides are TGCGCCAACAGTGAGTCGAGGGGATGGGACATTCAGTACTTC.

Note on this clonotype: A junction boundary mismatches the germline segment, possibly from a read error. The chain links TRBV11-1 to TRBJ2-2; D may be TRBD2 (5 bases). Germline V CDR1 and CDR2: SGHAT, FQDESV (reference sequence). The CDR3 covers 17 residues. DNA for the CDR3: TGTGCCAGTAGCGCCCGGCCATTCCTAGTTAACACCGGGAAGCTGCTTTTT. Its translation is CASSARPFLVNTGKLLF.

Ten or more counts support this clonotype. The rearrangement uses TRBV5-6 and TRBJ2-7, with unresolved D. Germline V gene data show CDR1 as SGHDT and CDR2 as YYEEEE. The CDR3 covers 11 residues. V lost 3 bases to trimming and J lost 2 bases, with 3 bases between them. Here the CDR3 DNA reads TGTGCCAGCAGCTCGACCTACGAGCAGTACTTC. Its protein is CASSSTYEQYF.

A remark on this clonotype: An end of the junction differs from the germline gene, which may be a read error. The chain employs TRBV12-3 or TRBV12-4 and TRBJ1-6; TRBD1 matches at 9 bases. This CDR3 comprises 16 residues. CDR3 DNA sequence: TGTGCCAGCAGCACCCGATTAGGGACAGGGAATTCACCCCTCCTCTTT. It specifies CASSTRLGTGNSPLLF.

About this clonotype: This may be a read error: a much more frequent sequence differs by one nucleotide. The J gene is TRBJ1-3, the V gene TRBV28; D might be TRBD1 (6 bases). V was trimmed by 2 bases and J by 8 bases, leaving 16 bases between them. The V gene's germline CDR1 is MDHEN and CDR2 SYDVKM. This CDR3 contains 15 residues. CDR3 amino acids: CASSLSAGAGDTIYF. The CDR3 DNA reads as TGTGCCAGCAGTTTAAGCGCGGGGGCAGGAGACACCATATATTTT.

About this clonotype itself: The germline gene is not matched at one end of the junction; a read error may be the cause. The chain employs TRBV6-1 and TRBJ2-1; D uncertain. Per germline, CDR1 MNHNS and CDR2 SASEGT. This CDR3 is 11 amino acids long. Here the CDR3 reads CASSEGLEQFF. Written as DNA, the CDR3 is TGTGCCAGCAGCGAAGGCTTAGAGCAGTTCTTC.

This clonotype was detected ten times or more. V gene TRBV6-1 combines with J gene TRBJ1-1; 7 bases match TRBD1. CDR1 MNHNS and CDR2 SASEGT come from the germline V gene. The CDR3 length is 13 residues. The V and J ends lost 5 bases and 1 base, in that order; junction bases with no gene match: 1. For the CDR3, the DNA is TGTGCCAGCAGTTACAGGGGGAACACTGAAGCTTTCTTT. Residues: CASSYRGNTEAFF.

As concerns this clonotype: No conserved phenylalanine or tryptophan ends this CDR3, so it is likely a read error. The rearrangement links TRBV12-3 or TRBV12-4 to TRBJ2-7; D is unresolved. V lost 6 bases and J lost 1, with 7 bases in between. This CDR3 has 12 residues. CDR3 region: CASRFSSYEQYL. CDR3 nucleotides: TGTGCCAGCAGGTTCAGTTCCTACGAGCAGTACCTC.

This clonotype occurred many times. The gene calls are TRBV6-5 and TRBJ1-5, with D maybe TRBD1 (6 bases). Germline-derived CDR1 and CDR2 are MNHEY and SVGAGI. There are 15 residues in the CDR3. V lost 6 bases and J 7 bases, leaving 19 bases between the germline ends. In nucleotides, the CDR3 is TGTGCCAGCAGCCCAGGACAGATCAGCGGCCAGCCCCAGCATTTT. Translation gives CASSPGQISGQPQHF.

This clonotype was observed many times. The rearrangement uses TRBV5-6 and TRBJ1-2; TRBD1 matches at 9 bases. The CDR3 has 17 residues. J lost 3 bases, V lost 2 bases, and 11 bases had no gene match. Per the germline V gene, CDR1 is SGHDT and CDR2 is YYEEEE. The CDR3 spells CASSFTLTGGVDYGYTF. As DNA, the CDR3 is TGTGCCAGCAGCTTCACCCTGACAGGGGGGGTGGACTATGGCTACACCTTC.

In this sample, this clonotype turned up a few times. One junction end does not reproduce the germline sequence, and a read error may be involved. The V gene is TRBV28, the J gene TRBJ1-2; D remains ambiguous. CDR1 is MDHEN and CDR2 is SYDVKM in the germline V gene. CDR3 size: 12 residues. CDR3 in amino acids: CASSLAQDGYIF. In DNA form, the CDR3 reads TGTGCCAGCAGTTTAGCCCAAGATGGCTACATCTTC.

A remark on this clonotype: One end of the junction does not line up with germline, which may come from a read error. The V call is TRBV12-3 or TRBV12-4, the J call TRBJ2-1; D possibly matches TRBD1 or TRBD2 (6 bases each). The CDR3 is 13 residues long. The CDR3 region has the DNA TGTGCCAGCACCACGGACGGGGGCAATGGGCAGTTCTTC. Translation gives CASTTDGGNGQFF.

Of note for this clonotype: The junction departs from germline at one end; a sequencing error may be responsible. The chain has TRBV7-7 and TRBJ2-3; D not resolved. Per germline, CDR1 SSHAT and CDR2 FNYEAQ (reference sequence). There are 14 residues in the CDR3. The CDR3, as DNA: TGTGCTAGCAGCCCCTTGGATCTACCAGATACGCAGTATTTT. Protein sequence: CASSPLDLPDTQYF.

With regard to this clonotype: In this CDR3 the conserved last residue, phenylalanine or tryptophan, is missing, so a read error is likely. This chain links TRBV11-2 with TRBJ2-3, with D uncertain. The CDR3 sequence is 15 residues long. From germline, CDR1 is SGHAT and CDR2 FQNNGV. The CDR3 sequence: CASRPYATSTDTQYS. In nucleotides, the CDR3 is TGTGCTAGCAGGCCCTATGCGACTAGCACAGATACGCAGTATTCT.

V and J are TRBV11-3 and TRBJ2-2; 8 bases are a match to TRBD2. The CDR3 runs to 17 residues. Germline trimming cut 6 bases from V and 1 base from J; bases unmatched to any gene: 10. Germline loops: CDR1 SGHNT, CDR2 YENEEA. The CDR3 nucleotides read TGTGCCAGCAGTATAGGCAGGCTAGCGGGGAACACCGGGGAGCTGTTTTTT. Its translation is CASSIGRLAGNTGELFF. Full variable domain (rest looked up from reference TRBV11-3 and TRBJ2-2): EAGVVQSPRYKIIEKKQPVAFWCNPISGHNTLYWYLQNLGQGPELLIRYENEEAVDDSQLPKDRFSAERLKGVDSTLKIQPAELGDSAVYLCASSIGRLAGNTGELFFGEGSRLTVL.